This TCR beta chain derives from a study of blood T cell repertoires in COVID-19. Whole-study context: There were acute and convalescent COVID-19 samples, and they came from the United States, Italy and Spain. PBMCs, B-cell-depleted T cells, or T cells were the source of the cDNA or gDNA that made up the material.

The CDR3 spans 16 residues. With V trimmed by 4 bases and J by 6 bases, 11 bases remained unmatched. Germline CDR1 reads LNHDA; CDR2 reads SQIVND (reference sequence). TCRdb's table, derived via immunoSEQ multiplex PCR, lists solely in-frame clones and lacks some. This sample yields 100,000 to 150,000 clones, of which approximately 74% are seen a single time; 1.9% belongs to the top ten. This sequence originates from a woman between 65 and 79 years old with acute or convalescent COVID-19. Source material: peripheral blood. The genes are TRBV19 and TRBJ2-1, with TRBD2 identical over 8 bases. The CDR3 nucleotides are TGTGCCAGTAGTAAACAGCGGGAGACCGGGCTCAATGAGCAGTTCTTC. Protein: CASSKQRETGLNEQFF.